These 20 T cell receptor beta chains share one sample of origin, sequenced in a study of graft-versus-host responses after intestinal transplantation. Clones were read by immunoSEQ multiplex PCR, and TCRdb kept only the in-frame ones, dropping some. There are 95,000 to 100,000 clones in the sample; more than 70% occur only once, and over 1.3% lies in the top ten. Sequenced here: PBMCs, sampled 255 days after intestinal transplant. These receptors were obtained from a human patient who received an intestinal transplant, so some T cells may come from the graft donor.

This chain connects TRBV5-4 to TRBJ1-2; TRBD1 matches 7 bases. CDR1 and CDR2 (germline): SGHNT, YYREEE (reference sequence). J lost 3 bases, V lost 0 bases, and 5 bases had no gene match. This CDR3 region has 15 residues. Here the CDR3 reads CASSLGQGGDYGYTF. In DNA form, the CDR3 reads TGTGCCAGCAGCTTGGGCCAGGGGGGAGACTATGGCTACACCTTC.

This clone has a single count. The chain couples TRBV28 to TRBJ2-3; D gene unclear. V lost 6 bases and J lost 1, with 8 bases in between. Germline CDR1 reads MDHEN; CDR2 reads SYDVKM. CDR3 length equals 13 residues. The CDR3 nucleotides read TGTGCCAGCAGCCAGACTGGCACAGATACGCAGTATTTT. Amino acids: CASSQTGTDTQYF.

The chain uses TRBV19 and TRBJ1-1; no reliable D call. Trimming took 1 base from V and 1 from J, leaving 1 base between them. From germline, CDR1 is LNHDA and CDR2 SQIVND (reference sequence). The CDR3 sequence is 12 residues long. DNA of the CDR3: TGTGCCAGTAGTATAGGGAACACTGAAGCTTTCTTT. Protein product: CASSIGNTEAFF.

CDR3 DNA: TGTGCCAGCAGTGGTAGCGGGGGGGCTGAGACCCAGTACTTC. It yields the protein CASSGSGGAETQYF. The rearrangement uses TRBV6-1 and TRBJ2-5; 11 positions agree with TRBD2. Germline CDR1 MNHNS, CDR2 SASEGT. V lost 4 bases and J lost 5; bases outside the gene matches: 3. There are 14 residues in the CDR3.

The chain has TRBV11-3 and TRBJ2-1, with 9 bases identical to TRBD1. Looked up from germline, CDR1 is SGHNT and CDR2 is YENEEA. CDR3 length equals 17 residues. V was clipped by 4 bases and J by 8 bases; unmatched bases: 15. CDR3 protein: CASSSHPGQGRDHEQFF. DNA for the CDR3: TGTGCCAGCAGCTCCCATCCGGGACAGGGACGTGACCATGAGCAGTTCTTC.

The V and J genes are TRBV5-4 and TRBJ1-2, with 9 bases lining up with TRBD1. The germline CDR1 and CDR2 sequences are SGHNT and YYREEE (reference sequence). This CDR3 region has 16 residues. V lost 3 bases, J lost 7 bases, and 13 bases stayed unmatched. The CDR3 sequence is CASSWGTGGADAGYTF. CDR3 coding DNA: TGTGCCAGCAGCTGGGGTACAGGGGGCGCCGATGCTGGCTACACCTTC. The full variable domain, with the rest looked up from reference TRBV5-4 and TRBJ1-2, is ETGVTQSPTHLIKTRGQQVTLRCSSQSGHNTVSWYQQALGQGPQFIFQYYREEENGRGNFPPRFSGLQFPNYSSELNVNALELDDSALYLCASSWGTGGADAGYTFGSGTRLTVV.

CDR3 coding DNA: TGTGCCAGCAGTATTAGCGGGAGAAACGGTGAGCAGTTCTTC. Translation gives CASSISGRNGEQFF. The chain links TRBV28 to TRBJ2-1, with 9 bases identical to TRBD2. J gave up 9 bases and V 5 bases, and 8 bases lay outside the gene matches. Germline V gives CDR1 MDHEN, CDR2 SYDVKM. The CDR3 sequence is 14 residues long.

The V and J genes are TRBV30 and TRBJ2-3; 12 positions agree with TRBD2. This CDR3 has 14 amino acids. Germline V gives CDR1 GTSNPN, CDR2 SVGIG (reference sequence). V lost 5 bases, J lost 5 bases, and 5 bases stayed unmatched. The CDR3 DNA sequence: TGTGCCTGGGAACTAGCGGGGGGTTTAGATACGCAGTATTTT. Translated, it gives CAWELAGGLDTQYF. Full variable domain (remainder filled in from reference TRBV30 and TRBJ2-3): SQTIHQWPATLVQPVGSPLSLECTVEGTSNPNLYWYRQAAGRGLQLLFYSVGIGQISSEVPQNLSASRPQDRQFILSSKKLLLSDSGFYLCAWELAGGLDTQYFGPGTRLTVL.

In the case of this clone: The sample carries other DNA sequences with the same CDR3. This sequence joins TRBV5-1 and TRBJ2-3; the match to TRBD2 covers 9 bases. This CDR3 contains 14 residues. V was clipped by 4 bases and J by 9 bases; unmatched bases: 9. Germline V lookup: CDR1 SGHRS, CDR2 YFSETQ. The CDR3 sequence: CASSRWTSADTQYF. The CDR3 coding sequence is TGCGCCAGCAGCCGATGGACTAGCGCTGACACGCAGTATTTT.

The genes are TRBV7-9 and TRBJ2-2, with unresolved D. Between the trimmed V and J ends, which lost 4 bases and 7 bases, there was a span of 7 bases. The germline V gene has CDR1 SEHNR and CDR2 FQNEAQ (reference sequence). This CDR3 comprises 12 residues. The CDR3 protein is CASSWRNGELFF. The CDR3 DNA is TGTGCCAGCAGCTGGCGTAACGGGGAGCTGTTTTTT.

This clone was observed a single time. The chain couples TRBV19 to TRBJ2-5, with TRBD2 matching over 7 bases. Germline assignment: CDR1 LNHDA and CDR2 SQIVND (reference sequence). Unmatched junction bases numbered 13, after V lost 4 bases and J lost 5 bases. This CDR3 region has 16 residues. In DNA form, the CDR3 reads TGTGCCAGTAGTAAAGGTGGGGCGGGAGAGGAGGAGACCCAGTACTTC. It translates to CASSKGGAGEEETQYF.

The CDR3 region has the DNA TGTGCCAGCGTATTGAACACTGAAGCTTTCTTT. Translating it yields CASVLNTEAFF. This rearrangement joins TRBV6-5 to TRBJ1-1, with D hard to call. CDR3 size: 11 residues. With 8 bases removed from V and 0 bases from J, the gap between germline ends came to 4 bases. Germline V gene lookup returns CDR1 MNHEY and CDR2 SVGAGI.

The rearrangement joins TRBV19 to TRBJ1-1; tentative D call: TRBD1 (5 bases). CDR1 and CDR2 (germline): LNHDA, SQIVND (reference sequence). The CDR3 loop spans 12 amino acids. Trimming pared 11 bases from V and 4 bases from J, leaving 14 bases between. The CDR3 sequence: CAAGWGSTEAFF. The CDR3 DNA sequence: TGTGCCGCAGGCTGGGGGAGCACTGAAGCTTTCTTT.

The chain employs TRBV19 and TRBJ1-1, with D hard to call. Germline V lookup: CDR1 LNHDA, CDR2 SQIVND (reference sequence). The CDR3 consists of 11 residues. The germline V and J ends were trimmed by 6 bases and 1 base, with 3 bases remaining between them. The CDR3 sequence is CASRENTEAFF. CDR3 in DNA: TGTGCCAGTAGAGAGAACACTGAAGCTTTCTTT.

The CDR3 DNA is TGTGCCAGCAGCCCCTTTGGGGCCAGGGCCAACGTCCTGACTTTC. Protein sequence: CASSPFGARANVLTF. This rearrangement joins TRBV7-9 to TRBJ2-6; D perhaps matches TRBD1 (5 bases). The CDR3 consists of 15 residues. Trimming pared 5 bases from V and 5 bases from J, leaving 13 bases between. Germline V gene data show CDR1 as SEHNR and CDR2 as FQNEAQ (reference sequence).

This clone has only one observation. This chain joins TRBV19 and TRBJ2-1; D call uncertain. This CDR3 has 13 amino acids. The ends were cut back, 3 bases at V and 8 bases at J, with 11 bases in the middle. Germline V gene lookup returns CDR1 LNHDA and CDR2 SQIVND (reference sequence). CDR3 residues: CASSIARWDEQFF. The CDR3 DNA reads as TGTGCCAGTAGTATCGCCAGGTGGGATGAGCAGTTCTTC.

The V call is TRBV5-1, the J call TRBJ2-5; 13 positions match TRBD2. Germline V lookup: CDR1 SGHRS, CDR2 YFSETQ. The CDR3 contains 19 residues. V lost 1 base, J lost 0 bases, and 9 bases stayed unmatched. The CDR3 sequence is CASSLSRLGTSGDQETQYF. DNA of the CDR3: TGCGCCAGCAGCTTGTCGAGACTTGGGACTAGCGGGGACCAAGAGACCCAGTACTTC. The full variable domain, completed using reference TRBV5-1 and TRBJ2-5, is KAGVTQTPRYLIKTRGQQVTLSCSPISGHRSVSWYQQTPGQGLQFLFEYFSETQRNKGNFPGRFSGRQFSNSRSEMNVSTLELGDSALYLCASSLSRLGTSGDQETQYFGPGTRLLVL.

This chain uses TRBV30 with TRBJ2-7; D tentatively reads TRBD1 or TRBD2 (5 bases each). There are 13 residues in the CDR3. CDR1 and CDR2 (germline): GTSNPN, SVGIG (reference sequence). The V end was cut by 1 base, the J end by 0 bases, with 7 bases between. CDR3 protein: CAWSGGVSYEQYF. The DNA for the CDR3 is TGTGCCTGGAGTGGAGGGGTCTCCTACGAGCAGTACTTC.

V gene TRBV27 combines with J gene TRBJ1-2; no definite D call. V was cut by 0 bases and J by 5 bases, with 7 bases left in between. Germline CDR1 reads MNHEY; CDR2 reads SMNVEV (reference sequence). The CDR3 runs to 13 residues. CDR3 sequence reads: CASSLSKAYGYTF. DNA of the CDR3: TGTGCCAGCAGTTTATCGAAGGCGTATGGCTACACCTTC.

The chain uses TRBV30 and TRBJ1-6; 7 bases are shared with TRBD1. The CDR3 runs to 13 residues. Unmatched junction bases numbered 6, after V lost 4 bases and J lost 9 bases. The V gene's germline CDR1 is GTSNPN and CDR2 SVGIG (reference sequence). The DNA for the CDR3 is TGTGCCTGGAACAAAGGGGGCAGTTCACCCCTCCACTTT. This sequence encodes CAWNKGGSSPLHF.